Each of the 18 T cell receptor beta chains below was sequenced from the same sample in a study of T cells in Graves' hyperthyroidism and ophthalmopathy. Amplified TCR beta CDR3 regions came from RNA transcripts. HTBI primers were used for first-round RT-PCR of the TCR CDR3. One entry per CDR3 protein, called by TCRdb with MiXCR from the multiplex PCR reads. The data show about 210,000 distinct CDR3 sequences, with around 17% seen just once and about 48% held by the top ten. What was sequenced was blood. The receptors here all came from a man aged 35-49 years with Graves' hyperthyroidism.

This clonotype has at least ten counts. This chain connects TRBV20-1 to TRBJ1-6, with 7 bases matching TRBD1. Losses at the gene ends were 0 bases for V and 3 bases for J; bases not matched to a gene: 5. The germline CDR1 and CDR2 sequences are DFQATT and SNEGSKA (reference sequence). The CDR3 contains 16 residues. Here the CDR3 reads CSARDSRTGYNSPLHF. The CDR3 coding sequence is TGCAGTGCTAGAGATTCCAGGACAGGCTATAATTCACCCCTCCACTTT.

The CDR3 reads CASRTPGRSNTEAFF. The CDR3 nucleotides are TGTGCCAGCAGGACCCCGGGACGGTCGAACACTGAAGCTTTCTTT. The chain employs TRBV11-2 and TRBJ1-1; TRBD1 might be the D (5 bases). This CDR3 comprises 15 residues. Looked up from germline, CDR1 is SGHAT and CDR2 is FQNNGV. Trimming stripped 6 bases from V and 1 base from J, with 15 bases between.

This clonotype was found a few times. This rearrangement joins TRBV11-2 to TRBJ2-2, with D uncertain. The CDR3 covers 14 residues. The V end lost 2 bases, the J end lost 6 bases, and 10 bases lay between the germline ends. The germline CDR1 and CDR2 sequences are SGHAT and FQNNGV. CDR3 sequence reads: CASSLQTGAGELFF. CDR3 bases: TGTGCCAGCAGCTTACAGACGGGCGCCGGGGAGCTGTTTTTT.

J is TRBJ1-5 and V is TRBV19, with a tentative D call TRBD1 (5 bases). Germline V gives CDR1 LNHDA, CDR2 SQIVND (reference sequence). V was pared by 4 bases and J by 0 bases, with 13 bases between. The CDR3 totals 16 residues. CDR3 DNA sequence: TGTGCCAGTAGTAAAAACAGGATCTATAGCAATCAGCCCCAGCATTTT. Translated, it gives CASSKNRIYSNQPQHF.

In its sample, this clonotype was seen many times. The CDR3 here is CASSLVGLTSTDTQYF. In nucleotides, the CDR3 is TGTGCCAGCAGCTTAGTTGGTCTTACTAGCACAGATACGCAGTATTTT. The chain is built from TRBV7-6 and TRBJ2-3; D ambiguous. V was trimmed by 1 base and J by 0 bases, leaving 11 bases between them. The CDR3 is 16 amino acids. The germline CDR1 and CDR2 sequences are SGHVS and FNYEAQ.

This chain uses TRBV28 with TRBJ1-6; no definite D call. Germline lookup yields CDR1 MDHEN and CDR2 SYDVKM. The germline V and J ends were trimmed by 6 bases and 5 bases, with 14 bases remaining between them. The CDR3 is made up of 15 amino acids. This CDR3 is CASSSGGLDNSPLHF. The CDR3 DNA reads TGTGCCAGCAGCTCAGGCGGCCTCGATAATTCACCCCTCCACTTT.

The table lists this clonotype with many counts. The rearrangement uses TRBV7-9 and TRBJ2-3, with TRBD1 as a possible D gene (6 bases). The length of the CDR3 is 15 residues. Germline assignment: CDR1 SEHNR and CDR2 FQNEAQ (reference sequence). V dropped 4 bases and J dropped 2 bases, with 13 bases sitting between them. The CDR3 nucleotides read TGTGCCAGCAGCTCTACAGGGAGACCCACAGATACGCAGTATTTT. This sequence encodes CASSSTGRPTDTQYF.

In regard to this clonotype: This may be a read error: a much more frequent sequence differs by one nucleotide. The limits of the CDR3 on the DNA are not certain, so only TCRdb's listed CDR3 is given. The chain employs TRBV29-1 and TRBJ2-7; the table's D call, TRBD1, was not checked against the DNA. Germline V gene sequence: CDR1 SQVTM, CDR2 ANQGSEA. The CDR3 is 13 residues long, ends included. The CDR3 reads CSAVGRGTGHRDF.

This clonotype was found many times. The CDR3 region is CASSSGETQYF. DNA of the CDR3: TGTGCCAGCAGTTCCGGGGAGACCCAGTACTTC. The gene calls are TRBV28 and TRBJ2-5, with D unresolved. This CDR3 contains 11 residues. Trimming removed 4 bases at V and 5 bases at J, with 5 bases between. Germline assignment: CDR1 MDHEN and CDR2 SYDVKM.

The chain carries TRBV27 and TRBJ1-1, with D possibly TRBD1 on 6 matching bases. The CDR3 spans 11 residues. The V gene lost 8 bases and the J gene lost 7 bases, with 11 bases spanning the gap. Germline CDR1 MNHEY, CDR2 SMNVEV (reference sequence). The CDR3 spells CASRHRVEAFF. CDR3 sequence (DNA): TGTGCCAGCCGCCACAGGGTTGAAGCTTTCTTT.

The chain joins TRBV6-1 to TRBJ2-1; TRBD1 matches 7 bases. The CDR3 has 14 residues. With 1 base clipped from V and 8 bases from J, the junction kept 5 bases outside the gene matches. In germline, CDR1 is MNHNS, CDR2 SASEGT. The CDR3 is CASSEGVQGYEQFF. CDR3 DNA: TGTGCCAGCAGTGAAGGGGTACAGGGGTATGAGCAGTTCTTC.

V gene TRBV11-3 combines with J gene TRBJ1-1; D is undetermined. The length of the CDR3 is 12 residues. Germline CDR1 SGHNT, CDR2 YENEEA. V gave up 5 bases and J gave up 5 bases, with 9 bases separating them. CDR3: CASSPRSTEAFF. The CDR3 region has the DNA TGTGCCAGCAGCCCGAGGTCGACTGAAGCTTTCTTT. The whole variable domain, filled in from reference TRBV11-3 and TRBJ1-1, reads EAGVVQSPRYKIIEKKQPVAFWCNPISGHNTLYWYLQNLGQGPELLIRYENEEAVDDSQLPKDRFSAERLKGVDSTLKIQPAELGDSAVYLCASSPRSTEAFFGQGTRLTVV.

The genes are TRBV10-1 and TRBJ1-1; D not resolved. The germline V gene has CDR1 WNHNN and CDR2 SYGVQD (reference sequence). V shed 2 bases and J shed 3 bases, with 16 bases lying between them. The CDR3 contains 16 residues. The CDR3 DNA reads as TGCGCCAGCAGTGAGGACCCCAGCGTCCTTTACACTGAAGCTTTCTTT. Translating it yields CASSEDPSVLYTEAFF.

This clonotype was seen many times. This rearrangement joins TRBV9 to TRBJ2-1; 11 nucleotides line up with TRBD2. This CDR3 is 16 amino acids long. Germline CDR1 is SGDLS and CDR2 is YYNGEE. The trim removed 3 bases at V and 5 bases at J, leaving 7 bases unmatched. The CDR3 DNA reads as TGTGCCAGCAGCGCCATAGCGGGGGGGACGGACAATGAGCAGTTCTTC. Translating it yields CASSAIAGGTDNEQFF.

Written as DNA, the CDR3 is TGTGCCAGCAGTTACATTTCTACTAGCGGGGGCTACGAGCAGTACTTC. Its protein product is CASSYISTSGGYEQYF. The J gene is TRBJ2-7, the V gene TRBV6-2 or TRBV6-3, with TRBD2 matching 11 bases. The CDR3 spans 16 residues. V lost 2 bases, J lost 3 bases, and 6 bases stayed unmatched. Germline V lookup: CDR1 MNHEY, CDR2 SVGEGT.

This clonotype has a handful of counts. This may be a read error: a much more frequent sequence differs by one nucleotide. The chain is built from TRBV20-1 and TRBJ2-7, with 7 positions matching TRBD1. Germline trimming cut 5 bases from V and 0 bases from J; bases unmatched to any gene: 10. CDR3 size: 15 residues. The V gene's germline CDR1 is DFQATT and CDR2 SNEGSKA (reference sequence). CDR3 in amino acids: CSAPDRETYSYEQYF. CDR3 in DNA: TGCAGTGCTCCTGACAGGGAGACTTACTCCTACGAGCAGTACTTC.

This clonotype was observed many times. At one of its ends the junction is not consistent with the germline gene, which may arise from a read error. The chain joins TRBV7-7 to TRBJ2-3; no firm D call. This CDR3 is 14 amino acids long. Germline V CDR1 and CDR2: SSHAT, FNYEAQ (reference sequence). The CDR3, as DNA: TGTGCTAGCAGCTTAGGTGCGAGCACAGATACGCAGTATTTT. It translates to CASSLGASTDTQYF.

This clonotype came up a few times. The chain has TRBV18 and TRBJ2-5; TRBD1 matches at 9 bases. The V and J ends lost 3 bases and 4 bases, in that order; junction bases with no gene match: 9. This CDR3 has 16 residues. Per the germline V gene, CDR1 is KGHSH and CDR2 is LQKENI. In nucleotides, the CDR3 is TGTGCCAGCTCACCTAGTTGGGACAGGGATGGAGAGACCCAGTACTTC. Residues: CASSPSWDRDGETQYF.